Listed below are T cell receptor beta chains from one sample, sequenced in a study of regulatory T cells in long-lasting Graves disease. TCRdb reprocessed the multiplex PCR reads via MiXCR and lists one record per CDR3 protein. The sample lists 500,000 to 700,000 distinct CDR3 sequences, about 16% occurring once. The sample was also linked to a second study, of T cells in Graves' hyperthyroidism and ophthalmopathy.

Sequenced material: peripheral blood mononuclear cells (PBMCs), taken at new diagnosis, from a patient treated with antithyroid drugs. The receptors here all came from a young woman with Graves disease. Each CDR3 is given with its conserved first and last residue. D genes are given only for firm matches. Some rows mark clone size as missing; the rest say once, few, many or name a class of expanded clone.

TGTGCCAGCAGTGACTCGAATGGGGGTGGGGGTTCTCCTAATTCACCCCTCCACTTT	CASSDSNGGGGSPNSPLHF	TRBV6-4	TRBJ1-6	-	-
TGTGCCAGCAGTTTATCGGGACTAGCGATCGGGGAGCTGTTTTTT	CASSLSGLAIGELFF	TRBV28	TRBJ2-2	TRBD2	many
TGTGCCAGCAGTCCTTCGAGAAGGGGTGAAAAACTGTTTTTT	CASSPSRRGEKLFF	TRBV28	TRBJ1-4	-	-
TGTGCCAGCAGCGTTAGCGGGAGACAAGAGACCCAGTACTTC	CASSVSGRQETQYF	TRBV9	TRBJ2-5	TRBD2	-
TGTGCCAGCAGTTCCTCGACAGGGAAGCCCTACGAGCAGTACTTC	CASSSSTGKPYEQYF	TRBV28	TRBJ2-7	TRBD1	many
TGCAGTGCTAGAGTTGGACAGTCTACGATGGGCTACACCTTC	CSARVGQSTMGYTF	TRBV20-1	TRBJ1-2	-	few
TGTGCCAGCAGTGAGCCGGGGGCGTATTCATACAATGAGCAGTTCTTC	CASSEPGAYSYNEQFF	TRBV6-1	TRBJ2-1	-	-
TGTGCCAGCAGTTTACGTCCGACTAGCGCAAAAGAGACCCAGTACTTC	CASSLRPTSAKETQYF	TRBV27	TRBJ2-5	TRBD2	few
TGTGCCAGCAGCCAAGATACAGGACTCTACAATGAGCAGTTCTTC	CASSQDTGLYNEQFF	TRBV3-1	TRBJ2-1	-	-
TGTGCCAGCAGTTACGCCGATGGTCGCTATGGCTACACCTTC	CASSYADGRYGYTF	TRBV6-2/TRBV6-3	TRBJ1-2	-	many